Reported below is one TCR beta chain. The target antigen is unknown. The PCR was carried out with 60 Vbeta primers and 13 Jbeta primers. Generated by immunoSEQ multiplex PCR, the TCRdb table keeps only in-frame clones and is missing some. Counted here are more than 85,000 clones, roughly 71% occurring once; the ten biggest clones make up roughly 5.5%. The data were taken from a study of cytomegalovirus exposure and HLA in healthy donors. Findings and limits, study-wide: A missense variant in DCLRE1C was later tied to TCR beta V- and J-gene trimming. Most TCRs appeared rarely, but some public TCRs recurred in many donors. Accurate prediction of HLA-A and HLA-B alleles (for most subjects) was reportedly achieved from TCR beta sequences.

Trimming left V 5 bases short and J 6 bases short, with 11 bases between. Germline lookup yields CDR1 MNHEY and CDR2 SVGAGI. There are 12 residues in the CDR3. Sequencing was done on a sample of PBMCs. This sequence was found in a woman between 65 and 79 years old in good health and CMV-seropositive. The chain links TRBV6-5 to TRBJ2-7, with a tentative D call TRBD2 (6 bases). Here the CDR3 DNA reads TGTGCCAGCAGTCACGGGGGAGGCGAGCAGTACTTC. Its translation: CASSHGGGEQYF.